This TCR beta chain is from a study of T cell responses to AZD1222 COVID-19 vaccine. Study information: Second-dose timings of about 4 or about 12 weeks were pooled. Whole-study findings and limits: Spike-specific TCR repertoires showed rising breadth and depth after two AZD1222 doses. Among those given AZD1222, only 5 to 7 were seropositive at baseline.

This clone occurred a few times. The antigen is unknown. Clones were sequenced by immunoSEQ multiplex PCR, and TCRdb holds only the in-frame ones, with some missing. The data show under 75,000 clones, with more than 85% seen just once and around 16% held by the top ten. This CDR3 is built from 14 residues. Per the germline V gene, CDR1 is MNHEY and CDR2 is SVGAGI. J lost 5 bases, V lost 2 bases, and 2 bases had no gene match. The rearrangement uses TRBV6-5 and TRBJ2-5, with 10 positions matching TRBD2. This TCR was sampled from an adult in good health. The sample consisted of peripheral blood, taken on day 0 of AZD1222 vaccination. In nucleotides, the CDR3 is TGTGCCAGCAGTTACAGCGGGGGGGCCGAGACCCAGTACTTC. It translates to CASSYSGGAETQYF.